A single sample gave rise to the 28 T cell receptor beta chains below, sequenced in a study of shared clonotypes between healthy human individuals. The table came from immunoSEQ multiplex PCR; TCRdb's copy has only in-frame clones and leaves some out. The data show 550,000 to 700,000 clones, around four fifths seen once. Material: memory CD4+ T cells sorted from blood. Specified subset: CD45RA-negative fraction. These receptors were collected from a woman aged 25 to 39 in good health.

At least ten counts were recorded for this clone. The chain joins TRBV19 to TRBJ2-2; D unclear. With 7 bases removed from V and 1 base from J, the gap between germline ends came to 7 bases. This CDR3 region has 13 residues. Per the germline V gene, CDR1 is LNHDA and CDR2 is SQIVND (reference sequence). The CDR3 loop is CASNKENTGELFF. The CDR3 DNA sequence: TGTGCCAGTAACAAAGAGAACACCGGGGAGCTGTTTTTT.

The CDR3 protein is CASSWPGGDTQYF. CDR3 in DNA: TGTGCCAGCAGCTGGCCCGGGGGAGATACGCAGTATTTT. The V and J genes are TRBV5-4 and TRBJ2-3, with D possibly matching TRBD2 (6 bases). Looked up from germline, CDR1 is SGHNT and CDR2 is YYREEE (reference sequence). Trimming removed 3 bases at V and 5 bases at J, with 10 bases between. The CDR3 totals 13 residues.

The chain recombines TRBV2 with TRBJ2-2; 13 bases agree with TRBD2. Germline loops: CDR1 SNHLY, CDR2 FYNNEI. The V gene end was trimmed by 8 bases and the J gene end by 2 bases; junction bases not matched to a gene: 2. This CDR3 is 15 amino acids long. This CDR3 is CASQGLAGNTGELFF. Written as DNA, the CDR3 is TGTGCCAGCCAGGGACTAGCGGGAAACACCGGGGAGCTGTTTTTT.

The DNA of the CDR3 is TGCGCCAGCAGCTTGTCTTTGGCAGGGGTAAACACTGAAGCTTTCTTT. Its protein product is CASSLSLAGVNTEAFF. The chain links TRBV5-1 to TRBJ1-1; a possible D gene is TRBD1 (6 bases). V was trimmed by 1 base and J by 2 bases, leaving 15 bases between them. Germline loops: CDR1 SGHRS, CDR2 YFSETQ. The CDR3 spans 16 residues. The full variable domain, in which reference TRBV5-1 and TRBJ1-1 provide the parts outside the CDR3, is KAGVTQTPRYLIKTRGQQVTLSCSPISGHRSVSWYQQTPGQGLQFLFEYFSETQRNKGNFPGRFSGRQFSNSRSEMNVSTLELGDSALYLCASSLSLAGVNTEAFFGQGTRLTVV.

The chain links TRBV28 to TRBJ2-7; D gene ambiguous. There are 16 residues in the CDR3. CDR1 and CDR2 from the germline V gene are MDHEN and SYDVKM. V was clipped by 3 bases and J by 2 bases, with 17 bases between them. The CDR3 coding sequence is TGTGCCAGCAGTTTTGTGTACGGTAAAGGAACCTACGAGCAGTACTTC. Protein product: CASSFVYGKGTYEQYF.

The chain joins TRBV25-1 to TRBJ2-5, with 9 bases lining up with TRBD2. The CDR3 totals 17 residues. J lost 7 bases, V lost 2 bases, and 14 bases had no gene match. Germline V lookup: CDR1 MGHDK, CDR2 SYGVNS. The CDR3 DNA sequence: TGTGCCAGCAGTGAACCCCAAGGTGGCGGGAGGGCCGGGACCCAGTACTTC. Amino acids: CASSEPQGGGRAGTQYF. The entire variable domain, with the rest obtained from reference TRBV25-1 and TRBJ2-5, is as follows: EADIYQTPRYLVIGTGKKITLECSQTMGHDKMYWYQQDPGMELHLIHYSYGVNSTEKGDLSSESTVSRIRTEHFPLTLESARPSHTSQYLCASSEPQGGGRAGTQYFGPGTRLLVL.

The chain carries TRBV7-9 and TRBJ2-2; 10 bases are a match to TRBD2. In germline, CDR1 is SEHNR, CDR2 FQNEAQ (reference sequence). V dropped 6 bases and J dropped 6; count of bases not matched to a gene: 7. The CDR3 is made up of 15 amino acids. CDR3 coding DNA: TGTGCCAGCAGTCCTAGCGGGAGTCGCGCCGGGGAGCTGTTTTTT. Translating gives CASSPSGSRAGELFF.

The chain links TRBV6-1 to TRBJ2-7; the match to TRBD2 covers 11 bases. Germline V lookup: CDR1 MNHNS, CDR2 SASEGT. Losses at the gene ends were 6 bases for V and 6 bases for J; bases not matched to a gene: 10. This CDR3 has 15 amino acids. The CDR3, as DNA: TGTGCCAGCAGGGGCGACACTAGCGGGAGTCTCGAGCAGTACTTC. This encodes CASRGDTSGSLEQYF.

The chain couples TRBV29-1 to TRBJ2-5, with a possible D match to TRBD2 (6 bases). The CDR3 is 12 residues long. The germline V and J ends were trimmed by 4 bases and 5 bases, with 11 bases remaining between them. In germline, CDR1 is SQVTM, CDR2 ANQGSEA. The DNA for the CDR3 is TGCAGCGTTGCGGGAGAGGGGGAGACCCAGTACTTC. It translates to CSVAGEGETQYF.

This chain joins TRBV30 and TRBJ2-7; D perhaps matches TRBD2 (5 bases). CDR1 is GTSNPN, CDR2 SVGIG, per germline (reference sequence). Trimming left V 1 base short and J 5 bases short, with 9 bases between. The CDR3 loop spans 12 amino acids. The CDR3 region has the DNA TGTGCCTGGAGTGGTGGGAGCGACGAGCAGTACTTC. Its translation is CAWSGGSDEQYF.

This clone was counted a single time. V gene TRBV28 combines with J gene TRBJ1-6, with 8 nucleotides matching TRBD1. The CDR3 extends over 16 amino acids. The junction had 12 bases not matched to a gene; V was cut back by 5 bases and J by 9 bases. Germline V lookup: CDR1 MDHEN, CDR2 SYDVKM. Written as DNA, the CDR3 is TGTGCCAGCAGTCGCCGAGAGACAGGGGAGGCTTCACCCCTCCACTTT. This gives the protein CASSRRETGEASPLHF.

This clone appeared a few times. The chain combines TRBV7-9 with TRBJ2-3; D is perhaps TRBD1 (6 bases). The CDR3 spans 13 residues. Germline-derived CDR1 and CDR2 are SEHNR and FQNEAQ (reference sequence). V lost 9 bases to trimming and J lost 0 bases, with 10 bases between them. CDR3 sequence reads: CASGTSSTDTQYF. CDR3 nucleotide sequence: TGTGCCAGTGGGACAAGTAGCACAGATACGCAGTATTTT.

The chain couples TRBV4-2 to TRBJ2-7; no clear D. V lost 4 bases and J 6 bases, leaving 7 bases between the germline ends. This CDR3 spans 11 amino acids. Looked up from germline, CDR1 is LGHNA and CDR2 is YNFKEQ. The CDR3 loop is CASSLEGEQYF. The CDR3 nucleotides are TGTGCCAGCAGCCTGGAAGGCGAGCAGTACTTC.

This clone was detected only a few times. V is TRBV7-3 and J is TRBJ2-3; D might be TRBD2 (5 bases). This CDR3 region has 12 residues. Per germline, CDR1 SGHTA and CDR2 FQGTGA. V shed 4 bases and J shed 6 bases, with 8 bases lying between them. The CDR3 here is CASSSSMDTQYF. The DNA of the CDR3 is TGTGCCAGCAGCTCTAGCATGGATACGCAGTATTTT.

V and J are TRBV28 and TRBJ2-1; possible D gene TRBD1, 6 bases. V was pared by 4 bases and J by 15 bases, with 31 bases between. Germline V CDR1 and CDR2: MDHEN, SYDVKM. CDR3 length equals 17 residues. CDR3 bases: TGTGCCAGCAGTTCACCCACCACAGGGAGAGAGGGTCTGGTTCTGTTCTTC. It encodes CASSSPTTGREGLVLFF.

CDR3 sequence: CASCPGTETYEQYF. DNA for the CDR3: TGTGCCAGCTGCCCCGGGACAGAGACCTACGAGCAGTACTTC. This sequence joins TRBV28 and TRBJ2-7; 7 nucleotides match TRBD1. This CDR3 contains 14 residues. Germline values: CDR1 MDHEN, CDR2 SYDVKM. Losses at the gene ends were 8 bases for V and 2 bases for J; bases not matched to a gene: 9.

J is TRBJ1-6 and V is TRBV25-1; 7 bases line up with TRBD1. CDR1 and CDR2 (germline): MGHDK, SYGVNS. V was pared by 4 bases and J by 5 bases, with 2 bases of the junction left unmatched. The CDR3 sequence is 14 residues long. CDR3 region: CASSGDSHNSPLHF. CDR3 sequence (DNA): TGTGCCAGCAGTGGGGACAGCCATAATTCACCCCTCCACTTT.

This clone was counted once. The chain has TRBV5-4 and TRBJ1-1; weak D call: TRBD1 (5 bases). The CDR3 sequence is 15 residues long. The V and J ends lost 0 bases and 1 base respectively, with 10 bases between them. CDR1 is SGHNT, CDR2 YYREEE, per germline (reference sequence). The CDR3 bases are TGTGCCAGCAGCTTGGGACAGACAGAGAACACTGAAGCTTTCTTT. Translated, it gives CASSLGQTENTEAFF.

The chain links TRBV28 to TRBJ2-1; the D gene could be TRBD1 or TRBD2 (5 bases each). With 5 bases removed from V and 5 bases from J, the gap between germline ends came to 31 bases. CDR3 length: 20 amino acids. CDR1 is MDHEN, CDR2 SYDVKM, per germline. The CDR3 here is CASSPPHPDSVGSLNNEQFF. The CDR3 DNA is TGTGCCAGCAGTCCTCCGCATCCCGACAGCGTTGGGAGCTTAAACAATGAGCAGTTCTTC.

This chain uses TRBV18 with TRBJ1-2; D remains unclear. CDR3 length equals 13 residues. V was shortened by 4 bases and J by 6 bases, with 12 bases between the two germline ends. CDR1 and CDR2 (germline): KGHSH, LQKENI. The CDR3 is CASSLTAADGYTF. The CDR3 DNA reads TGTGCCAGCTCACTAACCGCGGCGGATGGCTACACCTTC.

V gene TRBV6-6 combines with J gene TRBJ2-5, with D perhaps matching TRBD1 (5 bases). The CDR3 contains 14 residues. Germline lookup yields CDR1 MNHNY and CDR2 SVGAGI (reference sequence). Trimming took off 5 bases at V and 5 bases at J, with 15 bases between the two ends. The CDR3 nucleotides are TGTGCCAGCAGTAATTCAGGGATGAGGGAGACCCAGTACTTC. It is translated as CASSNSGMRETQYF.

The chain carries TRBV25-1 and TRBJ1-4; no reliable D call. V was clipped by 2 bases and J by 0 bases, with 7 bases between them. The CDR3 covers 15 residues. CDR1 MGHDK and CDR2 SYGVNS come from the germline V gene. The CDR3 loop is CASSEDQTTNEKLFF. The CDR3 DNA sequence: TGTGCCAGCAGTGAAGATCAAACAACTAATGAAAAACTGTTTTTT.

The V and J genes are TRBV19 and TRBJ1-2, with unresolved D. Deletions cut 5 bases from V and 4 bases from J, with 14 bases between. Germline CDR1 is LNHDA and CDR2 is SQIVND (reference sequence). The CDR3 spans 14 residues. The CDR3 nucleotides read TGTGCCAGTAGTTTCGCCGGGAGACCCTATGGCTACACCTTC. The encoded protein is CASSFAGRPYGYTF.

The chain uses TRBV7-9 and TRBJ1-2; no clear D gene. Germline assignment: CDR1 SEHNR and CDR2 FQNEAQ (reference sequence). V lost 0 bases, J lost 2 bases, and 7 bases lay in between. The CDR3 runs to 14 residues. CDR3 coding DNA: TGTGCCAGCAGCTTAGCCCAGCTCAACTATGGCTACACCTTC. The encoded protein is CASSLAQLNYGYTF.

The rearrangement links TRBV28 to TRBJ2-5, with 8 bases lining up with TRBD1. CDR3 length: 15 amino acids. Germline CDR1 reads MDHEN; CDR2 reads SYDVKM. V was clipped by 5 bases and J by 5 bases; unmatched bases: 10. CDR3 in DNA: TGTGCCAGCAGTAACCAGGGGGCTGTCGGGGAGACCCAGTACTTC. The encoded protein is CASSNQGAVGETQYF. The entire variable domain, with the rest obtained from reference TRBV28 and TRBJ2-5, is as follows: DVKVTQSSRYLVKRTGEKVFLECVQDMDHENMFWYRQDPGLGLRLIYFSYDVKMKEKGDIPEGYSVSREKKERFSLILESASTNQTSMYLCASSNQGAVGETQYFGPGTRLLVL.

The chain is built from TRBV28 and TRBJ1-2; the D gene is possibly TRBD1 (6 bases). The V gene's germline CDR1 is MDHEN and CDR2 SYDVKM. This CDR3 is 13 amino acids long. The V gene lost 6 bases and the J gene lost 4 bases, with 12 bases spanning the gap. The CDR3 sequence: CASRVGQTYGYTF. The CDR3 coding sequence is TGTGCCAGCAGGGTAGGACAGACCTATGGCTACACCTTC.

This clone was found a few times. The chain uses TRBV19 and TRBJ1-1; tentative D call: TRBD1 (5 bases). Between the trimmed V and J ends, which lost 3 bases and 3 bases, there was a span of 11 bases. Germline loops: CDR1 LNHDA, CDR2 SQIVND (reference sequence). This CDR3 is 14 amino acids long. Here the CDR3 reads CASSMIGGDTEAFF. CDR3 bases: TGTGCCAGTAGTATGATCGGAGGGGACACTGAAGCTTTCTTT.

The V gene is TRBV30, the J gene TRBJ2-7, with TRBD1 matching 9 bases. Trimming removed 8 bases from V and 9 bases from J; junction bases left unmatched: 17. Germline CDR1 and CDR2: GTSNPN and SVGIG (reference sequence). The CDR3 loop spans 14 amino acids. The CDR3 loop reads CAGSPGTGFGSQYF. The CDR3 DNA follows: TGTGCCGGATCGCCCGGGACAGGGTTTGGGTCGCAGTACTTC.